Listed here are 9 T cell receptor beta chains from one sample, sequenced in a study of shared clonotypes between healthy human individuals. Assay used: immunoSEQ multiplex PCR; TCRdb lists only in-frame clones, some missing. The data hold approximately 700,000 clones, with around four fifths observed a single time. The material sequenced was memory CD4+ T cells sorted from blood. Subset reported: CD45RA-negative fraction. The receptors were gathered from a woman in her twenties or thirties in good health.

In its sample, this clone was seen a few times. This CDR3 is also generated by other DNA sequences in the sample. This rearrangement joins TRBV5-1 to TRBJ2-5; D uncertain. CDR1 SGHRS and CDR2 YFSETQ come from the germline V gene. This CDR3 contains 11 residues. V dropped 1 base and J dropped 5 bases, with 3 bases sitting between them. CDR3 DNA: TGCGCCAGCAGCTTGCAGGAGACCCAGTACTTC. Protein product: CASSLQETQYF.

The gene calls are TRBV5-5 and TRBJ2-2; D might be TRBD1 or TRBD2, each matching 5 bases. This CDR3 contains 17 residues. The germline CDR1 and CDR2 sequences are SGHKS and YYEKEE (reference sequence). The V gene lost 4 bases and the J gene lost 3 bases, with 19 bases spanning the gap. This CDR3 reads CASSPEGVRGHTGELFF. As DNA, the CDR3 is TGTGCCAGCAGCCCTGAAGGCGTCCGGGGCCACACCGGGGAGCTGTTTTTT.

The CDR3: CASRRETQYF. CDR3 in DNA: TGTGCCAGTAGGCGAGAGACCCAGTACTTC. This chain connects TRBV19 to TRBJ2-5, with unresolved D. This CDR3 is built from 10 residues. The V end was cut by 6 bases, the J end by 4 bases, with 3 bases between. CDR1 and CDR2 (germline): LNHDA, SQIVND (reference sequence).

This clone was observed a single time. The chain recombines TRBV4-1 with TRBJ1-1; TRBD1 aligns across 10 bases. The germline V gene has CDR1 MGHRA and CDR2 YSYEKL. The CDR3 loop spans 14 amino acids. V lost 4 bases, J lost 3 bases, and 2 bases stayed unmatched. The CDR3 coding sequence is TGCGCCAGCAGCCGGGACAGGGGATACACTGAAGCTTTCTTT. This gives the protein CASSRDRGYTEAFF.

This clone has ten or more counts. The chain carries TRBV27 and TRBJ2-3; D is unresolved. The CDR3 runs 12 residues. CDR1 and CDR2 from the germline V gene are MNHEY and SMNVEV (reference sequence). V dropped 3 bases and J dropped 14 bases, with 15 bases sitting between them. This CDR3 is CASSFDQAKPYF. The CDR3 DNA is TGTGCCAGCAGTTTCGACCAAGCCAAGCCGTATTTT.

J is TRBJ2-3 and V is TRBV19; D gene unclear. The CDR3 is 10 amino acids. Trimming took off 4 bases at V and 5 bases at J, with 1 base between the two ends. The germline gives CDR1 LNHDA, CDR2 SQIVND (reference sequence). In DNA form, the CDR3 reads TGTGCCAGTAGTAGAGATACGCAGTATTTT. Its translation is CASSRDTQYF.

This clone was observed a single time. V and J are TRBV6-5 and TRBJ1-2, with D hard to call. The CDR3 covers 15 residues. Germline V lookup: CDR1 MNHEY, CDR2 SVGAGI. Trimming took off 5 bases at V and 1 base at J, with 14 bases between the two ends. CDR3 region: CASSGSRFLNYGYTF. The CDR3 coding sequence is TGTGCCAGCAGTGGATCGAGGTTTCTTAACTATGGCTACACCTTC.

Details on this clone: Additional DNA sequences in this sample encode the identical CDR3. J is TRBJ2-5 and V is TRBV5-1; possible D gene TRBD1, 5 bases. CDR1 SGHRS and CDR2 YFSETQ come from the germline V gene. CDR3 size: 13 residues. V was shortened by 0 bases and J by 4 bases, with 7 bases between the two germline ends. DNA for the CDR3: TGCGCCAGCAGCTTGGGGGGCGGAGAGACCCAGTACTTC. Its protein is CASSLGGGETQYF.

This clone occurred a few times. The rearrangement joins TRBV6-6 to TRBJ2-2; no definite D call. V lost 5 bases and J 2 bases, leaving 9 bases between the germline ends. CDR1 MNHNY and CDR2 SVGAGI come from the germline V gene (reference sequence). The CDR3 sequence is 14 residues long. This CDR3 is CASSHRGNTGELFF. Here the CDR3 DNA reads TGTGCCAGCAGTCACAGAGGCAACACCGGGGAGCTGTTTTTT.